These 27 T cell receptor beta chains originate from one sample sequenced in a study of blood T cell repertoires in COVID-19. Generated by immunoSEQ multiplex PCR, the TCRdb table keeps only in-frame clones and is missing some. The sample contains approximately 260,000 clones, around 87% of which appear only once. Sequencing was performed on PBMCs or T cells enriched from blood (not recorded which). The receptors shown here come from a woman in her 30s with acute COVID-19.

This chain uses TRBV7-2 with TRBJ2-3; D call uncertain. CDR1 and CDR2 from the germline V gene are SGHTA and FQGNSA. CDR3 length: 11 amino acids. Deletions cut 3 bases from V and 5 bases from J, with 3 bases between. CDR3 bases: TGTGCCAGCAGCTTCCGAGATACGCAGTATTTT. Translating gives CASSFRDTQYF.

In this sample, this clone turned up a few times. The CDR3 sequence is CASSHGTSGEQFF. CDR3 nucleotide sequence: TGCGCCAGCAGCCACGGGACTAGCGGTGAGCAGTTCTTC. The chain employs TRBV4-1 and TRBJ2-1; 11 bases agree with TRBD2. This CDR3 has 13 amino acids. Germline V gives CDR1 MGHRA, CDR2 YSYEKL. The V and J ends lost 3 bases and 9 bases, in that order; junction bases with no gene match: 1.

The rearrangement joins TRBV7-9 to TRBJ2-1, with D tentatively TRBD1 (6 bases). This CDR3 contains 17 residues. The V end was cut by 5 bases, the J end by 8 bases, with 25 bases between. Germline CDR1 SEHNR, CDR2 FQNEAQ (reference sequence). Here the CDR3 DNA reads TGTGCCAGCAGCCGGTTCCCCCCGGCAGTACCAGGGGATGAGCAGTTCTTC. This encodes CASSRFPPAVPGDEQFF. Based on the CDR3 plus reference TRBV7-9 and TRBJ2-1, the full variable domain is DTGVSQNPRHKITKRGQNVTFRCDPISEHNRLYWYRQTLGQGPEFLTYFQNEAQLEKSRLLSDRFSAERPKGSFSTLEIQRTEQGDSAMYLCASSRFPPAVPGDEQFFGPGTRLTVL.

CDR3: CASRSGDSRNEQFF. In DNA, the CDR3 is TGTGCCAGTAGAAGTGGGGACTCAAGAAATGAGCAGTTCTTC. The rearrangement links TRBV19 to TRBJ2-1; perhaps TRBD2 as D (6 bases). The CDR3 runs to 14 residues. Trimming cost V 6 bases and J 7 bases, with 16 bases left between them. CDR1 is LNHDA, CDR2 SQIVND, per germline (reference sequence).

The chain links TRBV28 to TRBJ1-5; 9 bases fit TRBD1. The CDR3 extends over 15 amino acids. The V segment lost 5 bases and the J segment 4 bases; nucleotides outside the gene matches: 6. From germline, CDR1 is MDHEN and CDR2 SYDVKM. The CDR3 DNA follows: TGTGCCAGCAGTCGAGCCGGGACAGGGAATCAGCCCCAGCATTTT. Its protein product is CASSRAGTGNQPQHF.

In nucleotides, the CDR3 is TGCAGCGTCGAGTCCGGGACAGGGCTAGAAGAGACCCAGTACTTC. As protein: CSVESGTGLEETQYF. V is TRBV29-1 and J is TRBJ2-5, with 9 nucleotides matching TRBD1. Germline lookup yields CDR1 SQVTM and CDR2 ANQGSEA. V shed 6 bases and J 3 bases; nucleotides not matched to a gene: 11. The CDR3 loop spans 15 amino acids.

The V call is TRBV19, the J call TRBJ1-2; no clear D. Germline assignment: CDR1 LNHDA and CDR2 SQIVND (reference sequence). V was clipped by 4 bases and J by 4 bases, with 16 bases between them. The CDR3 contains 15 residues. The CDR3 DNA sequence: TGTGCCAGTAGTAGCCTAGGAGGGAAATCCTATGGCTACACCTTC. This translates into CASSSLGGKSYGYTF.

The gene calls are TRBV19 and TRBJ2-3; tentative D call: TRBD2 (5 bases). CDR1 is LNHDA and CDR2 is SQIVND in the germline V gene (reference sequence). The V gene lost 4 bases and the J gene lost 5 bases, with 16 bases spanning the gap. The CDR3 runs to 15 residues. The CDR3 loop reads CASSSPGLAGDTQYF. CDR3 nucleotide sequence: TGTGCCAGTAGTAGTCCCGGTCTGGCGGGAGATACGCAGTATTTT.

J is TRBJ1-2 and V is TRBV19; D gene uncertain. Trimming removed 11 bases at V and 4 bases at J, with 14 bases between. Germline CDR1 and CDR2: LNHDA and SQIVND (reference sequence). The CDR3 extends over 12 amino acids. As DNA, the CDR3 is TGTGCCGTTCCGGTAAACGGCTATGGCTACACCTTC. Its translation: CAVPVNGYGYTF.

The chain uses TRBV9 and TRBJ1-3; D call uncertain. This CDR3 has 17 amino acids. Looked up from germline, CDR1 is SGDLS and CDR2 is YYNGEE. The V and J ends lost 0 bases and 0 bases respectively, with 13 bases between them. CDR3 region: CASSVEVRLTSGNTIYF. The CDR3 bases are TGTGCCAGCAGCGTAGAGGTCAGGCTAACCTCTGGAAACACCATATATTTT.

This clone appeared a single time. The chain has TRBV19 and TRBJ1-1; D remains unclear. V lost 4 bases to trimming and J lost 4 bases, with 16 bases between them. This CDR3 region has 15 residues. Germline V lookup: CDR1 LNHDA, CDR2 SQIVND (reference sequence). CDR3 DNA: TGTGCCAGTAGTAGGATTGACTCTTCCTCCACTGAAGCTTTCTTT. This sequence encodes CASSRIDSSSTEAFF.

The rearrangement links TRBV10-3 to TRBJ1-3; TRBD1 is a possible D gene (6 bases). Germline lookup yields CDR1 ENHRY and CDR2 SYGVKD. The CDR3 is 12 amino acids. Between the trimmed V and J ends, which lost 11 bases and 0 bases, there was a span of 8 bases. CDR3 protein: CAVGGSGNTIYF. DNA for the CDR3: TGTGCCGTAGGGGGCTCTGGAAACACCATATATTTT.

CDR3 residues: CASRSPNQGRYNSPLHF. The DNA of the CDR3 is TGTGCCAGTAGAAGCCCGAACCAGGGGCGGTATAATTCACCCCTCCACTTT. The J gene is TRBJ1-6, the V gene TRBV19; D is perhaps TRBD1 (6 bases). Trimming removed 6 bases from V and 4 bases from J, with 19 bases in between. Germline V CDR1 and CDR2: LNHDA, SQIVND (reference sequence). This CDR3 has 17 amino acids.

The genes are TRBV27 and TRBJ2-2; the D is unclear. Germline-derived CDR1 and CDR2 are MNHEY and SMNVEV (reference sequence). Trimming took off 1 base at V and 4 bases at J, with 4 bases between the two ends. The CDR3 spans 13 residues. The CDR3 sequence is CASSLLITGELFF. Written as DNA, the CDR3 is TGTGCCAGCAGTTTATTAATCACCGGGGAGCTGTTTTTT.

The J gene is TRBJ1-2, the V gene TRBV28; D unclear. Germline V gives CDR1 MDHEN, CDR2 SYDVKM. The CDR3 covers 14 residues. Between the trimmed V and J ends, which lost 6 bases and 3 bases, there was a span of 14 bases. CDR3 protein: CASSPRIDYYGYTF. CDR3 coding DNA: TGTGCCAGCAGCCCACGTATAGATTACTATGGCTACACCTTC.

This chain joins TRBV7-8 and TRBJ1-6; 8 positions match TRBD1. V lost 4 bases to trimming and J lost 10 bases; unmatched junction nucleotides: 6. The V gene's germline CDR1 is SGHVS and CDR2 FQNEAQ. There are 14 residues in the CDR3. CDR3 sequence reads: CASSSRGPRSPLHF. For the CDR3, the DNA is TGTGCCAGCAGCTCCAGGGGGCCAAGATCACCCCTCCACTTT.

The chain carries TRBV27 and TRBJ2-1; TRBD2 matches 13 bases. In germline, CDR1 is MNHEY, CDR2 SMNVEV (reference sequence). Losses at the gene ends were 6 bases for V and 2 bases for J; bases not matched to a gene: 4. This CDR3 spans 16 amino acids. The CDR3, as DNA: TGTGCCAGCAGCAGGACTAGCGGGGGCACCTACAATGAGCAGTTCTTC. This translates into CASSRTSGGTYNEQFF.

The chain combines TRBV6-2 or TRBV6-3 with TRBJ1-2; D remains unclear. The CDR3 loop spans 17 amino acids. Germline V gene lookup returns CDR1 MNHEY and CDR2 SVGEGT. Deletions cut 2 bases from V and 6 bases from J, with 22 bases between. CDR3 coding DNA: TGTGCCAGCAGTTACACAAAGCCGCCAACCTTCGCGGATGGCTACACCTTC. Translation gives CASSYTKPPTFADGYTF.

V gene TRBV29-1 combines with J gene TRBJ2-3, with a weak D call TRBD2 (6 bases). The V end was cut by 7 bases, the J end by 6 bases, with 11 bases between. The V gene's germline CDR1 is SQVTM and CDR2 ANQGSEA. The CDR3 covers 11 residues. The CDR3 DNA reads TGCAGCGCCTATCGGGGGGATACGCAGTATTTT. Translation: CSAYRGDTQYF.

The chain uses TRBV5-4 and TRBJ2-1, with 10 bases fitting TRBD1. This CDR3 is built from 16 residues. V shed 4 bases, J shed 2 bases, and the junction held 6 bases outside the gene matches. CDR1 and CDR2 (germline): SGHNT, YYREEE (reference sequence). The CDR3 DNA reads TGTGCCAGCAGCCAAGAAGGACAGGGGGCCTACAATGAGCAGTTCTTC. It translates to CASSQEGQGAYNEQFF.

V is TRBV10-1 and J is TRBJ2-7, with TRBD2 as a possible D gene (6 bases). CDR3 size: 17 residues. CDR1 is WNHNN, CDR2 SYGVQD, per germline (reference sequence). Trimming took 7 bases from V and 1 from J, leaving 23 bases between them. The CDR3: CASTKSWRVQGSYEQYF. In DNA form, the CDR3 reads TGCGCCAGCACCAAGAGTTGGAGGGTCCAAGGATCCTACGAGCAGTACTTC.

V usage is TRBV18 and J usage is TRBJ2-1; D is possibly TRBD1 (6 bases). CDR1 and CDR2 (germline): KGHSH, LQKENI. V lost 5 bases to trimming and J lost 2 bases, with 16 bases between them. CDR3 size: 16 residues. Here the CDR3 reads CASSSTTGTPYNEQFF. The CDR3 coding sequence is TGTGCCAGCTCATCGACCACTGGGACACCCTACAATGAGCAGTTCTTC.

V is TRBV18 and J is TRBJ1-3, with D possibly TRBD1 on 6 matching bases. V shed 3 bases and J shed 6 bases, with 9 bases lying between them. CDR3 size: 13 residues. The V gene's germline CDR1 is KGHSH and CDR2 LQKENI. This chain's CDR3 is CASSPGTPNTIYF. DNA of the CDR3: TGTGCCAGCTCACCTGGGACACCAAACACCATATATTTT.

This chain links TRBV2 with TRBJ2-7; D call uncertain. V lost 6 bases and J lost 1, with 7 bases in between. The germline gives CDR1 SNHLY, CDR2 FYNNEI. The CDR3 runs to 12 residues. This CDR3 is CASRALSYEQYF. CDR3 in DNA: TGTGCCAGCAGAGCACTATCCTACGAGCAGTACTTC.

The rearrangement uses TRBV29-1 and TRBJ2-7; a weak D match, TRBD1 (6 bases). The CDR3 length is 14 residues. Germline assignment: CDR1 SQVTM and CDR2 ANQGSEA. Trimming pared 4 bases from V and 2 bases from J, leaving 15 bases between. The CDR3 loop reads CSVVIQGRTYEQYF. DNA of the CDR3: TGCAGCGTTGTAATACAGGGAAGGACCTACGAGCAGTACTTC.

This sequence joins TRBV7-9 and TRBJ2-3; 11 bases line up with TRBD2. J gave up 2 bases and V 6 bases, and 13 bases lay outside the gene matches. This CDR3 is 18 amino acids long. CDR1 is SEHNR and CDR2 is FQNEAQ in the germline V gene (reference sequence). As DNA, the CDR3 is TGTGCCAGCAGACAACCCTTAGCGGGAGGGCGGAACACAGATACGCAGTATTTT. As protein: CASRQPLAGGRNTDTQYF.

The V gene is TRBV27, the J gene TRBJ2-7; 8 bases fit TRBD2. V dropped 6 bases and J dropped 3; count of bases not matched to a gene: 10. The CDR3 sequence is 15 residues long. The germline gives CDR1 MNHEY, CDR2 SMNVEV (reference sequence). The CDR3 sequence: CASRPMGAGGYEQYF. CDR3 bases: TGTGCCAGCAGACCTATGGGGGCGGGGGGCTACGAGCAGTACTTC.